This T cell receptor (beta chain) was sequenced in a study of T cells in Graves' hyperthyroidism and ophthalmopathy. CDR1 and CDR2 (germline): LGHNA, YSLEER. There are 15 residues in the CDR3. V shed 4 bases and J 2 bases; nucleotides not matched to a gene: 7. Graves' hyperthyroidism without ophthalmopathy progression within 18 months was termed stable. Regarding this clonotype: No antigen is known for it. This may arise from a read error, as a much more abundant clone is one base away.

Amplification yielded TCR beta CDR3 regions, with RNA transcripts as the source. First-round RT-PCR with HTBI primers amplified the TCR CDR3 region. TCRdb independently ran MiXCR on the multiplex PCR reads; one entry per CDR3 protein. This sample has fewer than 750,000 distinct CDR3 sequences, with 46% found just once. Study results and caveats: Ophthalmopathy cases were set apart from stable hyperthyroidism by a 13 V-J model. Also found in blood were most expanded thyroid clonotypes above 0.001. Onset of ophthalmopathy came a median 6.5 months after the model predicted it.

The chain links TRBV4-3 to TRBJ2-7; 8 bases align to TRBD1. This sequence originates from a woman aged 18-29 years with Graves' hyperthyroidism. Sequenced material: peripheral blood or thyroid tissue (not recorded which). The CDR3 loop reads CASSPYGQGPYEQYF. The CDR3 DNA reads as TGCGCCAGCAGCCCCTACGGACAGGGTCCCTACGAGCAGTACTTC.